Below, 2 T cell receptor beta chains from the same sample are listed, as sequenced in a study of regulatory T cells in long-lasting Graves disease. Time point: persistent/refractory GD, antithyroid drugs over 5 years with positive TRAb. From PBMCs, RNA was extracted and then used to make the TCR library. Both iRepertoire HTBI primers and Arm-PCR of CDR3 regions were used to build the TCR beta libraries. One entry per CDR3 protein, called by TCRdb with MiXCR from the multiplex PCR reads. Among roughly 400,000 distinct CDR3 sequences, roughly 20% were seen once, and the ten largest hold around 21%. Sample: peripheral blood mononuclear cells (PBMCs), taken when the disease was refractory, from a patient treated with antithyroid drugs. The receptors come from a female donor with Graves disease.

The chain carries TRBV7-2 and TRBJ2-7; 9 bases agree with TRBD1. The V segment lost 4 bases and the J segment 1 base; nucleotides outside the gene matches: 5. The length of the CDR3 is 15 residues. Germline loops: CDR1 SGHTA, CDR2 FQGNSA. The CDR3 spells CASSSETGGSYEQYF. The CDR3 bases are TGTGCCAGCAGCTCTGAGACAGGGGGTTCCTACGAGCAGTACTTC.

The sample holds many counts of this clonotype. The V call is TRBV6-2 or TRBV6-3, the J call TRBJ2-5, with D possibly TRBD2 on 5 matching bases. CDR3 length equals 13 residues. V was pared by 5 bases and J by 9 bases, with 16 bases between. Germline values: CDR1 MNHEY, CDR2 SVGEGT. The CDR3 here is CASSEGGPVAQYF. CDR3 in DNA: TGTGCCAGCAGTGAGGGTGGACCGGTGGCCCAGTACTTC.